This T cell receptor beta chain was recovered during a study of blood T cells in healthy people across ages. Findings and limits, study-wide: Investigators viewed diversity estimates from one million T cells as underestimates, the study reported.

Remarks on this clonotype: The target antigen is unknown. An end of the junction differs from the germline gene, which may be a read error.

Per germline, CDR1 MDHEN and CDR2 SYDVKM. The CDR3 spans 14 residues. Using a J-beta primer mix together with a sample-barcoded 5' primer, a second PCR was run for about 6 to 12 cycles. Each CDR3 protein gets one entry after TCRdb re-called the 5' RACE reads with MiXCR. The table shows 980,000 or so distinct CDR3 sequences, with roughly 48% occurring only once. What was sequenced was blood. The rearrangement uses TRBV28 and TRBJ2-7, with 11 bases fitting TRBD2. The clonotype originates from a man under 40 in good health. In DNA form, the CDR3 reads TGTGGCAGCAGTGCCCAGGGACTAGCGGACGGGCAGTACTTC. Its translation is CGSSAQGLADGQYF.